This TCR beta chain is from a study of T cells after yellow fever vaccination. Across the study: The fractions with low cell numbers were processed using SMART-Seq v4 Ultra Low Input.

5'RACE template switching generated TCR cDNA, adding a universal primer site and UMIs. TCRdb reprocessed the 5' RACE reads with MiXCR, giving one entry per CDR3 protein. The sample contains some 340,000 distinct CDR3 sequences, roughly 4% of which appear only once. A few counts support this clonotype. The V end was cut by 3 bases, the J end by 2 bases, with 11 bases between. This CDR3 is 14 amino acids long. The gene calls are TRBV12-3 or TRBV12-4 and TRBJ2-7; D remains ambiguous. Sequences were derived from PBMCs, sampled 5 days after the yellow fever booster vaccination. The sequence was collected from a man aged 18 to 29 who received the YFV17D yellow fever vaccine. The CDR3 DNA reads TGTGCCAGCAGTTTCCGTACCCCTGCCTACGAGCAGTACTTC. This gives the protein CASSFRTPAYEQYF.